One sample yielded the 3 T cell receptor beta chains listed below, sequenced in a study of post-analysis software for immune sequencing data. Study findings and constraints: Patients carried roughly 5 TRBV segments more frequently than controls did, and TRBV5-6, TRBV5-1 and TRBV20-1 were among them.

Libraries were made from TCR beta cDNA, and they carried unique molecular identifiers. TCRdb re-derived calls from the PCR reads in MiXCR, one entry per CDR3 protein. The data hold some 500,000 distinct CDR3 sequences, with 45% observed a single time. No cognate antigen is known for these TCRs. Sequenced sample: blood. Source of these receptors: a girl aged 10 to 17 with multiple sclerosis.

The chain joins TRBV5-1 to TRBJ2-7, with D perhaps TRBD1 or TRBD2 (5 bases each). The CDR3 covers 14 residues. V gave up 4 bases and J gave up 5 bases, with 16 bases separating them. CDR1 SGHRS and CDR2 YFSETQ come from the germline V gene. CDR3 in DNA: TGCGCCAGCAGCCCAGGGACCTACCCCCACGAGCAGTACTTC. Protein: CASSPGTYPHEQYF.

The chain uses TRBV19 and TRBJ2-1; D unclear. Looked up from germline, CDR1 is LNHDA and CDR2 is SQIVND (reference sequence). This CDR3 comprises 15 residues. V was shortened by 3 bases and J by 0 bases, with 9 bases between the two germline ends. The CDR3 loop is CASSIGQSSYNEQFF. The CDR3 region has the DNA TGTGCCAGTAGTATCGGGCAGAGCTCCTACAATGAGCAGTTCTTC.

The chain has TRBV24-1 and TRBJ2-1; 12 nucleotides agree with TRBD2. J lost 3 bases, V lost 4 bases, and 6 bases had no gene match. The CDR3 sequence is 17 residues long. Germline CDR1 reads KGHDR; CDR2 reads SFDVKD. CDR3 sequence (DNA): TGTGCCACCAGTGAACTAGCGGGAGGCCCTCACTACAATGAGCAGTTCTTC. It is translated as CATSELAGGPHYNEQFF.